The clone carrying this T cell receptor beta chain was counted many times. These data come from a study of T cells in Graves' hyperthyroidism and ophthalmopathy. Study background: Any treatment followed the collection of peripheral blood at initial diagnosis.

Used for diagnoses were clinical symptoms, serum thyroxine and TRAb, thyroid ultrasound and orbital computed tomography. There are 13 residues in the CDR3. Germline trimming cut 4 bases from V and 7 bases from J; bases unmatched to any gene: 5. RNA transcripts were the template for amplifying TCR beta CDR3 regions. In the first-round RT-PCR of the TCR CDR3, the HTBI primer set was used. TCRdb passed the multiplex PCR reads through MiXCR, listing each CDR3 protein once. The sample has about 400,000 distinct CDR3 sequences, 20% to 30% seen once. This clonotype originated in a man between 50 and 59 years old with Graves' hyperthyroidism. Sample: blood. The chain employs TRBV12-3 or TRBV12-4 and TRBJ1-1; 8 bases are a match to TRBD1. CDR3 sequence reads: CASSWAGGIEAFF. CDR3 in DNA: TGTGCCAGCAGTTGGGCAGGGGGCATTGAAGCTTTCTTT.